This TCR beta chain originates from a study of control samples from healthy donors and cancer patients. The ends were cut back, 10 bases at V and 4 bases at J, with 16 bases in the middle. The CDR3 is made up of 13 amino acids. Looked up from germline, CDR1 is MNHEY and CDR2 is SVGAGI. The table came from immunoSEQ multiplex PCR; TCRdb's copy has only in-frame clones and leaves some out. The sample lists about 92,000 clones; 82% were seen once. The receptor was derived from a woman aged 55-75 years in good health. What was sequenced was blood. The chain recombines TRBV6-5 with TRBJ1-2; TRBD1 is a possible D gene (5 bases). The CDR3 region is CATHPGGIYGYTF. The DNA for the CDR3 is TGTGCCACCCACCCGGGGGGGATCTATGGCTACACCTTC.